This TCR beta chain was retrieved from a study of cytomegalovirus exposure and HLA in healthy donors. Study background: The 110 million or so unique TCR beta sequences, from about 190 million T cells, were found by an earlier analysis.

60 Vbeta and 13 Jbeta primers were used in PCR. Authors' methods: An analysis performed later counted about 80 million unique TCR beta chains (roughly 10 million of them shared). TCRdb's copy holds only in-frame clones and misses some; the assay was immunoSEQ multiplex PCR. The V and J calls and the clone size are those of that table, but D and trimming were determined from the DNA. Of 150,000 to 200,000 clones in the sample, 82% are singletons; the top ten hold about 1.8%. CDR1 and CDR2 from the germline V gene are LGHNA and YSLEER. CDR3 length equals 14 residues. With 0 bases removed from V and 7 bases from J, the gap between germline ends came to 10 bases.

Sequenced: PBMCs. This TCR was recovered from a woman under 30 in good health and CMV-seronegative. The rearrangement joins TRBV4-3 to TRBJ2-1, with D maybe TRBD2 (5 bases). The CDR3 bases are TGCGCCAGCAGCCAAGATCCACTAGGAAATGAGCAGTTCTTC. Translation: CASSQDPLGNEQFF.